This T cell receptor (beta chain) was observed in a study of OX40 agonist ivuxolimab in advanced cancers. About the research overall: Of the participants, under 50% had some prior anti-PD-1, anti-PD-L1 or anti-CTLA-4 therapy, which was allowed.

Assay: immunoSEQ multiplex PCR; the TCRdb copy retains only in-frame clones and omits some. The sample has approximately 47,000 clones, roughly 90% seen once. Germline values: CDR1 MNHNS, CDR2 SASEGT. The ends were cut back, 8 bases at V and 6 bases at J, with 9 bases in the middle. This CDR3 spans 11 amino acids. The chain couples TRBV6-1 to TRBJ2-3, with D hard to call. The input for sequencing was CD4+ or CD8+ T cells sorted from blood, taken in a trial of the OX40 agonist ivuxolimab. The TCR comes from an adult with an advanced solid tumor such as melanoma, head and neck, liver or kidney cancer. The DNA for the CDR3 is TGTGCCAGCTCTAACGCTGATACGCAGTATTTT. Translation gives CASSNADTQYF.